A selection of T cell receptor beta chains follows, all from one sample in a study of technical replicates of blood from several donors. Profiled with immunoSEQ multiplex PCR; TCRdb holds only in-frame clones, not every one. The sample has roughly 90,000 clones; roughly 92% are singletons. Sequenced material: T cells isolated from PBMCs. These receptor sequences come from a human donor in good health. The CDR3 runs from the conserved cysteine through the conserved F or W. The D gene is left open where the match is weak.

V	J	D	CDR3	DNA
TRBV28	TRBJ1-4	NA	CASSLRGSFNEKLFF	TGTGCCAGCAGTTTAAGGGGGTCGTTTAATGAAAAACTGTTTTTT
TRBV6-1	TRBJ1-1	NA	CASKRDEAFF	TGTGCCAGCAAGAGGGATGAAGCTTTCTTT
TRBV19	TRBJ1-2	NA	CASSRGNGYTF	TGTGCCAGTAGTCGAGGAAACGGCTACACCTTC
TRBV11-1	TRBJ2-1	TRBD2	CASSLASGGQNEQFF	TGTGCCAGCAGCCTCGCTAGCGGGGGCCAAAATGAGCAGTTCTTC
TRBV28	TRBJ2-4	NA	CASSPVGSALAKNIQYF	TGTGCCAGCAGCCCGGTTGGTAGCGCACTAGCCAAAAACATTCAGTACTTC
TRBV7-2	TRBJ1-4	NA	CASRRTVNEKLFF	TGTGCCAGCCGCCGGACAGTTAATGAAAAACTGTTTTTT
TRBV7-2	TRBJ2-1	NA	CASSLVSTGLIVGNEQFF	TGTGCCAGCAGCTTAGTCAGCACAGGGCTCATTGTTGGCAATGAGCAGTTCTTC
TRBV9	TRBJ2-1	TRBD2	CASSVEAAGGRLYNEQFF	TGTGCCAGCAGCGTAGAGGCGGCGGGGGGGAGACTTTACAATGAGCAGTTCTTC
TRBV27	TRBJ2-1	TRBD1	CASRQGVPYNEQFF	TGTGCCAGCAGGCAGGGGGTCCCCTACAATGAGCAGTTCTTC
TRBV4-1	TRBJ2-5	TRBD1	CASSRGGGTGEETQYF	TGCGCCAGCAGCCGCGGCGGGGGGACAGGGGAAGAGACCCAGTACTTC
TRBV2	TRBJ1-1	NA	CASSEGRFGNTEAFF	TGTGCCAGCAGTGAGGGGAGATTCGGGAACACTGAAGCTTTCTTT
TRBV5-6	TRBJ2-1	TRBD2	CASSSLAGSYNEQFF	TGTGCCAGCAGCTCACTAGCGGGATCCTACAATGAGCAGTTCTTC
TRBV4-1	TRBJ2-5	NA	CASSQTGQYQETQYF	TGCGCCAGCAGCCAAACCGGACAGTACCAAGAGACCCAGTACTTC
TRBV2	TRBJ2-2	TRBD2	CASSEAGLAGAYTGELFF	TGTGCCAGCAGTGAAGCGGGACTAGCGGGAGCTTACACCGGGGAGCTGTTTTTT
TRBV11-2	TRBJ1-2	NA	CASSSLRSVYGYTF	TGTGCCAGCAGCTCCCTGAGGTCTGTCTATGGCTACACCTTC
TRBV6-1	TRBJ2-7	NA	CASTGNYEQYF	TGTGCCAGCACCGGGAACTACGAGCAGTACTTC